Listed below are T cell receptor beta chains from one sample, sequenced in a study of beta chain features in type 1 diabetes. Method: immunoSEQ multiplex PCR; TCRdb's copy keeps in-frame clones and lacks some. Counted here are 250,000 or so clones, about a fifth occurring once; the ten biggest clones make up around 0.03%. What was sequenced was naive CD4+ T cells from blood. These receptors were collected from a woman aged 40 to 55 with type 1 diabetes. CDR3s include the opening cysteine and the closing phenylalanine or tryptophan. Each record gives: clone size, V gene, J gene, D gene, CDR3 protein, CDR3 DNA. D genes are given only for firm matches. Where a row states a size, it is once, few, many or the class of an expanded clone; other rows omit it.

abundance: -; v_gene: TRBV25-1; j_gene: TRBJ2-5; d_gene: -; CDR3aa: CASARGRETQYF; CDR3nt: TGTGCCAGCGCTAGGGGTAGGGAGACCCAGTACTTC
abundance: -; v_gene: TRBV7-9; j_gene: TRBJ2-1; d_gene: TRBD1; CDR3aa: CASSPTGGAHNEQFF; CDR3nt: TGTGCCAGCAGCCCGACAGGGGGCGCCCACAATGAGCAGTTCTTC
abundance: -; v_gene: TRBV27; j_gene: TRBJ2-5; d_gene: -; CDR3aa: CASGRETQYF; CDR3nt: TGTGCCAGCGGGCGAGAGACCCAGTACTTC
abundance: -; v_gene: TRBV11-2; j_gene: TRBJ2-3; d_gene: TRBD1; CDR3aa: CSSVRGLRDTQYF; CDR3nt: TGTTCCAGCGTAAGGGGGCTTAGGGATACGCAGTATTTT
abundance: -; v_gene: TRBV7-3; j_gene: TRBJ1-1; d_gene: -; CDR3aa: CASSLQAGANTEAFF; CDR3nt: TGTGCCAGCAGCTTACAAGCAGGTGCGAACACTGAAGCTTTCTTT
abundance: -; v_gene: TRBV7-9; j_gene: TRBJ2-2; d_gene: -; CDR3aa: CASSLSAQGTGELFF; CDR3nt: TGTGCCAGCAGCTTATCTGCACAGGGAACCGGGGAGCTGTTTTTT
abundance: -; v_gene: TRBV15; j_gene: TRBJ2-5; d_gene: TRBD1; CDR3aa: CATSTRTGGAETQYF; CDR3nt: TGTGCCACCAGCACCCGGACAGGGGGCGCGGAGACCCAGTACTTC
abundance: -; v_gene: TRBV7-2; j_gene: TRBJ1-2; d_gene: -; CDR3aa: CASSPERLYGYTF; CDR3nt: TGTGCCAGCAGCCCGGAGCGGCTCTATGGCTACACCTTC
abundance: -; v_gene: TRBV9; j_gene: TRBJ2-5; d_gene: -; CDR3aa: CASSFRPGETQYF; CDR3nt: TGTGCCAGCAGCTTTAGACCCGGGGAGACCCAGTACTTC
abundance: few; v_gene: TRBV7-3; j_gene: TRBJ1-1; d_gene: -; CDR3aa: CASSREGHRNTEAFF; CDR3nt: TGTGCCAGCAGCCGGGAAGGCCACCGGAACACTGAAGCTTTCTTT
abundance: -; v_gene: TRBV7-9; j_gene: TRBJ1-4; d_gene: -; CDR3aa: CASSPLRGQANEKLFF; CDR3nt: TGTGCCAGCAGCCCTTTGAGAGGGCAGGCTAATGAAAAACTGTTTTTT
abundance: few; v_gene: TRBV28; j_gene: TRBJ2-7; d_gene: -; CDR3aa: CASSLSLSSGQYF; CDR3nt: TGTGCCAGCAGTTTGTCGCTCTCCTCAGGGCAGTACTTC
abundance: -; v_gene: TRBV29-1; j_gene: TRBJ2-2; d_gene: TRBD1; CDR3aa: CSVRTGGAGTGELFF; CDR3nt: TGCAGCGTCCGAACAGGGGGCGCTGGCACCGGGGAGCTGTTTTTT
abundance: few; v_gene: TRBV4-1; j_gene: TRBJ2-1; d_gene: -; CDR3aa: CASSQGRRDNEQFF; CDR3nt: TGCGCCAGCAGCCAGGGCAGGAGGGACAATGAGCAGTTCTTC
abundance: -; v_gene: TRBV6-5; j_gene: TRBJ1-1; d_gene: -; CDR3aa: CASSPTGVGNTEAFF; CDR3nt: TGTGCCAGCAGTCCGACGGGGGTAGGGAACACTGAAGCTTTCTTT
abundance: -; v_gene: TRBV30; j_gene: TRBJ1-1; d_gene: -; CDR3aa: CAWSVDSGGTEAFF; CDR3nt: TGTGCCTGGAGTGTAGACTCGGGGGGCACTGAAGCTTTCTTT
abundance: few; v_gene: TRBV7-3; j_gene: TRBJ2-3; d_gene: TRBD2; CDR3aa: CASSLTSGIPDTQYF; CDR3nt: TGTGCCAGCAGCTTAACTAGCGGGATACCAGATACGCAGTATTTT
abundance: -; v_gene: TRBV28; j_gene: TRBJ1-1; d_gene: -; CDR3aa: CASTYEDRKAFF; CDR3nt: TGTGCCAGCACTTACGAGGACAGAAAAGCTTTCTTT
abundance: -; v_gene: TRBV28; j_gene: TRBJ1-1; d_gene: -; CDR3aa: CASRAMNTEAFF; CDR3nt: TGTGCCAGCAGAGCCATGAACACTGAAGCTTTCTTT
abundance: -; v_gene: TRBV19; j_gene: TRBJ2-5; d_gene: TRBD2; CDR3aa: CASRSGGQETQYF; CDR3nt: TGTGCCAGCCGTAGCGGGGGACAAGAGACCCAGTACTTC
abundance: -; v_gene: TRBV30; j_gene: TRBJ1-1; d_gene: -; CDR3aa: CAFYRRGNTEAFF; CDR3nt: TGTGCCTTCTACAGGAGAGGGAACACTGAAGCTTTCTTT
abundance: -; v_gene: TRBV30; j_gene: TRBJ1-5; d_gene: -; CDR3aa: CAWSAALEGQPQHF; CDR3nt: TGTGCCTGGAGTGCAGCCCTGGAGGGACAGCCCCAGCATTTT
abundance: -; v_gene: TRBV7-2; j_gene: TRBJ2-5; d_gene: -; CDR3aa: CASSSGQDESAQYF; CDR3nt: TGTGCCAGCAGCTCGGGACAAGACGAATCGGCCCAGTACTTC
abundance: -; v_gene: TRBV4-3; j_gene: TRBJ2-3; d_gene: TRBD1; CDR3aa: CASSQGGTATADTQYF; CDR3nt: TGCGCCAGCAGCCAAGGGGGGACAGCAACCGCAGATACGCAGTATTTT
abundance: few; v_gene: TRBV7-2; j_gene: TRBJ2-2; d_gene: -; CDR3aa: CASSLLSSRGTTGELFF; CDR3nt: TGTGCCAGCAGCTTACTCTCCTCTAGGGGGACGACCGGGGAGCTGTTTTTT
abundance: few; v_gene: TRBV4-2; j_gene: TRBJ1-1; d_gene: TRBD1; CDR3aa: CASSQRQGESTEAFF; CDR3nt: TGTGCCAGCAGCCAACGACAGGGGGAGAGCACTGAAGCTTTCTTT
abundance: -; v_gene: TRBV29-1; j_gene: TRBJ2-7; d_gene: -; CDR3aa: CSVGPSFQGEQYF; CDR3nt: TGCAGCGTTGGCCCCTCCTTCCAGGGCGAGCAGTACTTC
abundance: -; v_gene: TRBV5-4; j_gene: TRBJ2-7; d_gene: TRBD1; CDR3aa: CASSPPPMPGGGYEQYF; CDR3nt: TGTGCCAGCAGTCCGCCGCCTATGCCAGGGGGCGGCTACGAGCAGTACTTC